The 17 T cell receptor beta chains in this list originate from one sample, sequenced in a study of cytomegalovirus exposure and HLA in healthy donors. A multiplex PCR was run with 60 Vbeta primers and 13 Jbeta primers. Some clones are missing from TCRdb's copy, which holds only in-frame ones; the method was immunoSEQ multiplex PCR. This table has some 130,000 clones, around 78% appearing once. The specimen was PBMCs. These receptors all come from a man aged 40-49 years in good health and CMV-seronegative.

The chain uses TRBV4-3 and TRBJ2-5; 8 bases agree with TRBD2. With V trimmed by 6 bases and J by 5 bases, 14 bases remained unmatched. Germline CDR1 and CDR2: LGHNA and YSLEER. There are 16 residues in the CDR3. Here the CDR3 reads CASRDLVAGGEETQYF. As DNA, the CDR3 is TGCGCCAGCAGAGACCTGGTGGCGGGGGGTGAGGAGACCCAGTACTTC.

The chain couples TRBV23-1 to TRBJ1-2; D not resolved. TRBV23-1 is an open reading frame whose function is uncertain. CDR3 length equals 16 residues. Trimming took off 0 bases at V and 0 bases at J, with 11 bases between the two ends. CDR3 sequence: CASSQSSQATNYGYTF. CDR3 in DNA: TGCGCCAGCAGTCAATCTTCCCAGGCAACTAACTATGGCTACACCTTC.

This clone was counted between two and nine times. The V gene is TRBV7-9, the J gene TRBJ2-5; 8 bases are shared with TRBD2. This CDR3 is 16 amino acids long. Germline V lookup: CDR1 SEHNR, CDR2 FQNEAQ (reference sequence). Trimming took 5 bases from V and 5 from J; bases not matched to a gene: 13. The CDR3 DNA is TGTGCCAGCAGCATCAGACTACCCCGGGAGGGGGAGACCCAGTACTTC. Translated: CASSIRLPREGETQYF.

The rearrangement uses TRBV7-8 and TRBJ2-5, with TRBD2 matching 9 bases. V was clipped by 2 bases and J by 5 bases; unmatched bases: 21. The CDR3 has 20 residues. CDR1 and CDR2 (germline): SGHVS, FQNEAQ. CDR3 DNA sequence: TGTGCCAGCAGCTTAAGGAGACTAGCGGCGTCTGTAAAGTTCGTGGAGACCCAGTACTTC. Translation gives CASSLRRLAASVKFVETQYF. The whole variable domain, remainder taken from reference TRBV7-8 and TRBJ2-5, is GAGVSQSPRYKVAKRGQDVALRCDPISGHVSLFWYQQALGQGPEFLTYFQNEAQLDKSGLPSDRFFAERPEGSVSTLKIQRTQQEDSAVYLCASSLRRLAASVKFVETQYFGPGTRLLVL.

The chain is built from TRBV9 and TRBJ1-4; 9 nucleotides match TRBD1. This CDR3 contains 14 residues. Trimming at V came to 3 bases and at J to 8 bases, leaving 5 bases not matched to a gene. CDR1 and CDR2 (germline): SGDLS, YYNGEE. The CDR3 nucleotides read TGTGCCAGCAGCGCGGACAGGGGAGGAGAAAAACTGTTTTTT. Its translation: CASSADRGGEKLFF.

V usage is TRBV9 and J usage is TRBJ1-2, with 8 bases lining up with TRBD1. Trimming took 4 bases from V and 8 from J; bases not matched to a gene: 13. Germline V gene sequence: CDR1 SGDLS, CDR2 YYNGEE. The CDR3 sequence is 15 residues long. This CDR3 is CASSSRRTGPEGYTF. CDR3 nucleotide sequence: TGTGCCAGCAGCTCGAGACGGACAGGGCCAGAGGGCTACACCTTC.

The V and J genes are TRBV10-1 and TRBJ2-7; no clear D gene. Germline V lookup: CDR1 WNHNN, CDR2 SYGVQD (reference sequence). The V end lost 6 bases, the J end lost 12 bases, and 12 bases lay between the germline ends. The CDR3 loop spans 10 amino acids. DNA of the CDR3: TGCGCCAGCAGGGTGAGGATATCGTACTTC. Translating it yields CASRVRISYF.

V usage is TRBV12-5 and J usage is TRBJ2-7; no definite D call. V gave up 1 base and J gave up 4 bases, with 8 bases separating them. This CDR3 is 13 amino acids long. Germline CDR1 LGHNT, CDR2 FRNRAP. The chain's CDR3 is CASGLGSAYEQYF. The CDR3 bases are TGTGCTAGTGGTTTGGGCTCAGCGTACGAGCAGTACTTC.

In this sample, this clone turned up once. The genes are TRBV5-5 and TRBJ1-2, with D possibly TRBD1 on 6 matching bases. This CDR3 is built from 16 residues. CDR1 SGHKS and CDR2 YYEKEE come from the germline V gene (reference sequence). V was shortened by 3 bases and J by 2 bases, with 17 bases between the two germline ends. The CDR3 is CASSSVRAGTNYGYTF. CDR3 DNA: TGTGCCAGCAGCTCGGTTCGGGCAGGGACAAACTATGGCTACACCTTC.

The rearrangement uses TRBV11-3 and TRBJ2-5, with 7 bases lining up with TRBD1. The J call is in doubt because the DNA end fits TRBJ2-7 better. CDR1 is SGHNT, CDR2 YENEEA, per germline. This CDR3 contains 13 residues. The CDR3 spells CASSSRQGYEQYF. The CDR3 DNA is TGTGCCAGCAGCTCACGACAGGGCTACGAGCAGTACTTC.

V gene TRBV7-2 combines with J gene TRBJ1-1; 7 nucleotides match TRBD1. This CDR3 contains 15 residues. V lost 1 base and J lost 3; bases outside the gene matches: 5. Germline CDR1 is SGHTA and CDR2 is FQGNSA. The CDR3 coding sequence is TGTGCCAGCAGCTTAGGAGGGGGCGAGCACACTGAAGCTTTCTTT. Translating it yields CASSLGGGEHTEAFF.

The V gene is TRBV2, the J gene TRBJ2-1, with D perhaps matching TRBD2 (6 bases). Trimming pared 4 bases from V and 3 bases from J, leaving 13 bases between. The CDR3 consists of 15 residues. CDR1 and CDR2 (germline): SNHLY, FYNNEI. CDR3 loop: CASSASGARYNEQFF. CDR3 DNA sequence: TGTGCCAGCAGTGCATCGGGAGCACGCTACAATGAGCAGTTCTTC.

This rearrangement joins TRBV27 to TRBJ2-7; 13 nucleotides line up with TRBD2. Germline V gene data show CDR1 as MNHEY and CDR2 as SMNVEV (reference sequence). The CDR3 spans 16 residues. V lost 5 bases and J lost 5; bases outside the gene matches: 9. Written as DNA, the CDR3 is TGTGCCAGCAGTGCCCTACTAGCGGGAGGGCCCAACGAGCAGTACTTC. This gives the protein CASSALLAGGPNEQYF.

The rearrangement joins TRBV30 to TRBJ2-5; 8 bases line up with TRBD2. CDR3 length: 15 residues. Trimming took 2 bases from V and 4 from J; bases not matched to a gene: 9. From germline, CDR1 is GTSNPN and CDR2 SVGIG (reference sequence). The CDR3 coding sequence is TGTGCCTGGAGTAGGGGGTTAGCGGGACCAGAGACCCAGTACTTC. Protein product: CAWSRGLAGPETQYF.

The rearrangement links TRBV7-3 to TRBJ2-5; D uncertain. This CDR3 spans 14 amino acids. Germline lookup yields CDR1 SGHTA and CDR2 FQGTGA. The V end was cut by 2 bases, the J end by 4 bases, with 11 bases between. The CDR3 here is CASSLSGRGETQYF. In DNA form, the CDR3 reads TGTGCCAGCAGCTTATCCGGCAGAGGAGAGACCCAGTACTTC.

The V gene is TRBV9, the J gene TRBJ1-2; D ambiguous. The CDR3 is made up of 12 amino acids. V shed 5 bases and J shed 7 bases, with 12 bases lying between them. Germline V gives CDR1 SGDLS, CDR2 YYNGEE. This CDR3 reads CASRTGLSGYTF. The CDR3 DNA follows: TGTGCCAGCAGGACCGGGTTAAGTGGCTACACCTTC. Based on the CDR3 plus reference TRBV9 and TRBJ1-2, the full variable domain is DSGVTQTPKHLITATGQRVTLRCSPRSGDLSVYWYQQSLDQGLQFLIQYYNGEERAKGNILERFSAQQFPDLHSELNLSSLELGDSALYFCASRTGLSGYTFGSGTRLTVV.

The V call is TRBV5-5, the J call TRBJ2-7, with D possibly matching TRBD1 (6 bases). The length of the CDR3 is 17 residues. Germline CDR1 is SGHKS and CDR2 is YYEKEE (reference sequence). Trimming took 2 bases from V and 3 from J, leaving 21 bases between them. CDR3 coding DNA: TGTGCCAGCAGCTTTAATGGGACACGTTCTACCGTCTACGAGCAGTACTTC. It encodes CASSFNGTRSTVYEQYF.